This TCR beta chain came from a study of cytomegalovirus exposure and HLA in healthy donors. Nominally healthy donors were sampled, though unrecorded immune exposures were likely. The CDR3 length is 16 residues. Germline V gene data show CDR1 as MGHDK and CDR2 as SYGVNS. The V and J ends lost 7 bases and 0 bases respectively, with 15 bases between them. The PCR employed 60 Vbeta primers together with 13 Jbeta primers. Profiled with immunoSEQ multiplex PCR; TCRdb holds only in-frame clones, not every one. The data show about 130,000 clones, about three quarters seen once. To note about this clone: Its antigen is unidentified.

Notes on the study in general: Cytomegalovirus status was reportedly diagnosed by the classifier with high specificity and sensitivity.

Material: PBMCs. This receptor was obtained from a woman between 55 and 75 years old in good health and CMV-seropositive. The chain links TRBV25-1 to TRBJ1-4, with a possible D match to TRBD1 (5 bases). The DNA for the CDR3 is TGTGCCAGCACCCCTGCGGGGGGGTCAACTAATGAAAAACTGTTTTTT. Protein sequence: CASTPAGGSTNEKLFF.